These 23 T cell receptor beta chains originate from one sample sequenced in a study of CD8 T cells in Susac syndrome. 0.5 to 1 ug RNA was reverse transcribed with random hexamers. MiXCR, run by TCRdb on the immunoSEQ multiplex PCR reads, gives a single entry per CDR3 protein. Of approximately 75,000 distinct CDR3 sequences in the sample, about 95% were seen once. What was sequenced was CD8+ T cells from PBMCs. The receptor set was obtained from a human donor in good health.

The chain employs TRBV6-2 or TRBV6-3 and TRBJ2-1; D is unclear. Germline CDR1 MNHEY, CDR2 SVGEGT. The length of the CDR3 is 15 residues. V was trimmed by 2 bases and J by 0 bases, leaving 8 bases between them. CDR3 DNA sequence: TGTGCCAGCAGTTACGGTGGGGTCTCCTACAATGAGCAGTTCTTC. This sequence encodes CASSYGGVSYNEQFF.

The rearrangement joins TRBV30 to TRBJ1-1; a possible D gene is TRBD1 (5 bases). CDR3 length equals 11 residues. The germline V and J ends were trimmed by 5 bases and 6 bases, with 10 bases remaining between them. CDR1 and CDR2 from the germline V gene are GTSNPN and SVGIG (reference sequence). The CDR3 sequence is CAWGTQAEAFF. The DNA for the CDR3 is TGTGCCTGGGGGACCCAGGCTGAAGCTTTCTTT. The whole variable domain, remainder taken from reference TRBV30 and TRBJ1-1, is SQTIHQWPATLVQPVGSPLSLECTVEGTSNPNLYWYRQAAGRGLQLLFYSVGIGQISSEVPQNLSASRPQDRQFILSSKKLLLSDSGFYLCAWGTQAEAFFGQGTRLTVV.

J is TRBJ2-7 and V is TRBV4-1, with D perhaps matching TRBD1 (6 bases). Germline CDR1 MGHRA, CDR2 YSYEKL. The CDR3 runs 14 residues. The germline V and J ends were trimmed by 4 bases and 0 bases, with 10 bases remaining between them. CDR3 DNA sequence: TGCGCCAGCAGCCTGGACAGTAGCTCCTACGAGCAGTACTTC. This translates into CASSLDSSSYEQYF.

The chain recombines TRBV4-1 with TRBJ2-4; D gene uncertain. Deletions cut 5 bases from V and 8 bases from J, with 13 bases between. CDR3 length equals 13 residues. Germline CDR1 MGHRA, CDR2 YSYEKL. The CDR3 here is CASSDDPRDIQYF. The DNA of the CDR3 is TGCGCCAGCAGCGATGATCCTCGGGACATTCAGTACTTC.

The chain combines TRBV13 with TRBJ1-2, with D maybe TRBD1 (5 bases). V gave up 5 bases and J gave up 8 bases, with 12 bases separating them. This CDR3 contains 12 residues. Germline CDR1 is PRHDT and CDR2 is FYEKMQ (reference sequence). The CDR3 region has the DNA TGTGCCAGCAGCCTCCCCGACAGAGGCTACACCTTC. Its protein is CASSLPDRGYTF.

V usage is TRBV30 and J usage is TRBJ1-1; D is uncertain. Trimming cost V 1 base and J 4 bases, with 4 bases left between them. The CDR3 covers 11 residues. Germline V gene data show CDR1 as GTSNPN and CDR2 as SVGIG (reference sequence). Written as DNA, the CDR3 is TGTGCCTGGAGTGAAATCACTGAAGCTTTCTTT. Amino acid sequence: CAWSEITEAFF.

This clonotype has a single count. The CDR3 DNA is TGCAGTGCTAGTGGCCGCACCTACGAGCAGTACGTC. Encoded protein: CSASGRTYEQYV. The chain uses TRBV20-1 and TRBJ2-7; D is unresolved. This CDR3 contains 12 residues. Germline V gives CDR1 DFQATT, CDR2 SNEGSKA (reference sequence). Trimming stripped 3 bases from V and 2 bases from J, with 8 bases between.

The chain uses TRBV4-1 and TRBJ2-3; weak D call: TRBD2 (6 bases). The germline V gene encodes CDR1 MGHRA and CDR2 YSYEKL. There are 15 residues in the CDR3. The V gene lost 4 bases and the J gene lost 0 bases, with 11 bases spanning the gap. The CDR3 DNA reads as TGCGCCAGCAGCCGTAGCGGATCTAGCACAGATACGCAGTATTTT. As protein: CASSRSGSSTDTQYF.

The rearrangement joins TRBV6-5 to TRBJ2-3; no clear D. The CDR3 has 12 amino acids. Germline V lookup: CDR1 MNHEY, CDR2 SVGAGI. Deletions cut 4 bases from V and 5 bases from J, with 7 bases between. CDR3 loop: CASSSHRDTQYF. The CDR3, as DNA: TGTGCCAGCAGTTCCCACAGAGATACGCAGTATTTT.

This chain connects TRBV27 to TRBJ2-3, with 10 nucleotides matching TRBD2. The trim removed 5 bases at V and 3 bases at J, leaving 8 bases unmatched. The CDR3 covers 16 residues. Germline V gene sequence: CDR1 MNHEY, CDR2 SMNVEV (reference sequence). The CDR3 region is CASSGVLAGKTDTQYF. In nucleotides, the CDR3 is TGTGCCAGCAGTGGTGTACTAGCGGGGAAAACAGATACGCAGTATTTT.

The rearrangement links TRBV30 to TRBJ2-7; maybe TRBD2 (5 bases). CDR1 is GTSNPN, CDR2 SVGIG, per germline (reference sequence). Between the trimmed V and J ends, which lost 0 bases and 3 bases, there was a span of 9 bases. The CDR3 runs to 13 residues. CDR3: CAWSVLAGYEQYF. The CDR3 DNA sequence: TGTGCCTGGAGTGTACTTGCGGGCTACGAGCAGTACTTC.

V gene TRBV7-3 combines with J gene TRBJ2-2; weak D call: TRBD1 (5 bases). Between the trimmed V and J ends, which lost 1 base and 3 bases, there was a span of 21 bases. Germline CDR1 SGHTA, CDR2 FQGTGA. The CDR3 contains 19 residues. Here the CDR3 reads CASSLRAIGVLRDTGELFF. CDR3 sequence (DNA): TGTGCCAGCAGCTTAAGGGCTATAGGGGTCCTTCGAGACACCGGGGAGCTGTTTTTT.

J is TRBJ1-3 and V is TRBV2; D is possibly TRBD1 (5 bases). In germline, CDR1 is SNHLY, CDR2 FYNNEI. V was cut by 2 bases and J by 0 bases, with 11 bases left in between. CDR3 length equals 16 residues. CDR3 amino acids: CASSERQTLSGNTIYF. The CDR3 coding sequence is TGTGCCAGCAGTGAAAGACAGACCCTCTCTGGAAACACCATATATTTT.

The chain has TRBV7-2 and TRBJ2-3, with TRBD2 identical over 10 bases. CDR3 length: 16 amino acids. V trimming: 4 bases; J trimming: 0 bases; junction bases outside the gene matches: 4. CDR1 is SGHTA, CDR2 FQGNSA, per germline. CDR3: CASSSLAGYSTDTQYF. In DNA, the CDR3 is TGTGCCAGCAGCTCACTAGCGGGGTATAGCACAGATACGCAGTATTTT.

J is TRBJ2-1 and V is TRBV7-9; weak D call: TRBD2 (5 bases). CDR3 length equals 15 residues. Germline CDR1 reads SEHNR; CDR2 reads FQNEAQ (reference sequence). V shed 2 bases and J shed 5 bases, with 13 bases lying between them. Here the CDR3 DNA reads TGTGCCAGCAGCTTACAAGAGACTATCGACAATGAGCAGTTCTTC. Translating it yields CASSLQETIDNEQFF.

The V gene is TRBV6-2 or TRBV6-3, the J gene TRBJ2-7; D possibly corresponds to TRBD1 (6 bases). V lost 2 bases and J 5 bases, leaving 7 bases between the germline ends. Germline V lookup: CDR1 MNHEY, CDR2 SVGEGT. The CDR3 runs 12 residues. Here the CDR3 reads CASSYTGNEQYV. The CDR3, as DNA: TGTGCCAGCAGTTACACAGGGAACGAGCAGTACGTC.

The chain has TRBV29-1 and TRBJ1-2; D uncertain. Germline CDR1 reads SQVTM; CDR2 reads ANQGSEA. V lost 6 bases and J lost 4, with 15 bases in between. The CDR3 has 13 amino acids. Here the CDR3 reads CSVVDGPGYGYTF. The CDR3 nucleotides read TGCAGCGTAGTAGACGGGCCGGGCTATGGCTACACCTTC.

This clonotype has more than one count but fewer than ten. This chain connects TRBV5-1 to TRBJ2-7; D is tentatively TRBD1 or TRBD2 (5 bases each). The length of the CDR3 is 15 residues. Trimming removed 4 bases at V and 7 bases at J, with 21 bases between. CDR1 is SGHRS, CDR2 YFSETQ, per germline. CDR3 loop: CASSPGRETHWEQYF. CDR3 DNA: TGCGCCAGCAGCCCGGGCAGGGAGACCCATTGGGAGCAGTACTTC.

The J gene is TRBJ2-7, the V gene TRBV29-1; no firm D call. The CDR3 is 12 amino acids. Trimming took off 0 bases at V and 2 bases at J, with 5 bases between the two ends. Germline CDR1 and CDR2: SQVTM and ANQGSEA. CDR3 region: CSVEDGTYEQYV. The CDR3 nucleotides are TGCAGCGTTGAAGACGGAACCTACGAGCAGTACGTC.

The V call is TRBV7-9, the J call TRBJ2-1; 9 bases map to TRBD2. Germline loops: CDR1 SEHNR, CDR2 FQNEAQ (reference sequence). This CDR3 has 15 amino acids. The trim removed 6 bases at V and 5 bases at J, leaving 8 bases unmatched. CDR3 DNA: TGTGCCAGCAGGGACAGGCGGGGGGGCGACAATGAGCAGTTCTTC. This encodes CASRDRRGGDNEQFF.

The V gene is TRBV28, the J gene TRBJ1-5; TRBD1 agrees at 8 bases. The V segment lost 5 bases and the J segment 3 bases; nucleotides outside the gene matches: 6. Germline assignment: CDR1 MDHEN and CDR2 SYDVKM. This CDR3 is 15 amino acids long. This CDR3 reads CASSHRQGFNQPQHF. In nucleotides, the CDR3 is TGTGCCAGCAGTCATCGACAGGGGTTCAATCAGCCCCAGCATTTT. The full variable domain, rest sourced from reference TRBV28 and TRBJ1-5, is DVKVTQSSRYLVKRTGEKVFLECVQDMDHENMFWYRQDPGLGLRLIYFSYDVKMKEKGDIPEGYSVSREKKERFSLILESASTNQTSMYLCASSHRQGFNQPQHFGDGTRLSIL.

CDR3 sequence reads: CAIRAASGEQYF. As DNA, the CDR3 is TGTGCCATCAGGGCAGCTTCAGGAGAGCAGTACTTC. The rearrangement joins TRBV10-3 to TRBJ2-1; D remains ambiguous. The J call may be faulty, since TRBJ2-7 better matches the DNA end. The CDR3 is 12 amino acids. The germline CDR1 and CDR2 sequences are ENHRY and SYGVKD.

This chain connects TRBV5-6 to TRBJ1-2; D remains unclear. Trimming cost V 5 bases and J 4 bases, with 12 bases left between them. The CDR3 length is 13 residues. From germline, CDR1 is SGHDT and CDR2 YYEEEE. CDR3 loop: CASRAGTVYGYTF. In DNA, the CDR3 is TGTGCCAGCAGGGCGGGCACCGTCTATGGCTACACCTTC. Drawing the rest from reference TRBV5-6 and TRBJ1-2, the complete variable domain is DAGVTQSPTHLIKTRGQQVTLRCSPKSGHDTVSWYQQALGQGPQFIFQYYEEEERQRGNFPDRFSGHQFPNYSSELNVNALLLGDSALYLCASRAGTVYGYTFGSGTRLTVV.